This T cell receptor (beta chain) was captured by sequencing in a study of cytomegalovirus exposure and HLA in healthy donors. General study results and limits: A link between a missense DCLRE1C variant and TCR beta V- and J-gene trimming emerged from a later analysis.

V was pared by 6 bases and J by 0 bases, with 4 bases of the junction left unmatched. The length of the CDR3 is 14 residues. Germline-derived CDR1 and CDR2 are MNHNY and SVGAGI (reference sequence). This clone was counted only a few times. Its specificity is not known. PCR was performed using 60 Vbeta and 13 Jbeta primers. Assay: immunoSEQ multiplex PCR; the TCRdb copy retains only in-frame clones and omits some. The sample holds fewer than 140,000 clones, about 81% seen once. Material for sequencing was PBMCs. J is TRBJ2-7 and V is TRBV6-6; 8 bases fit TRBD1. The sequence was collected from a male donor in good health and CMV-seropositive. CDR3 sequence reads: CASSRQGSSYEQYF. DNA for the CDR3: TGTGCCAGCAGCCGACAGGGGTCCTCCTACGAGCAGTACTTC.